This passage covers 7 T cell receptor beta chains from one sample sequenced in a study of regulatory T cells in long-lasting Graves disease. Indicated time point: newly diagnosed GD, antithyroid drugs for less than 3 months. The TCR library was prepared using RNA isolated from PBMCs. CDR3 regions were amplified by Arm-PCR using iRepertoire HTBI primers to build TCR beta libraries. One entry per CDR3 protein, called by TCRdb with MiXCR from the multiplex PCR reads. Of hundreds of thousands of distinct CDR3 sequences in the sample, roughly 15% are singletons; the top ten hold about 20%. These data also formed part of another study, on T cells in Graves' hyperthyroidism and ophthalmopathy.

Sequences were derived from peripheral blood mononuclear cells (PBMCs), sampled at new diagnosis, from a patient treated with antithyroid drugs. The receptors originated from a woman aged 25-40 years with Graves disease.

Note on this clonotype: A read error may explain this, as a much larger clone is one base away. The V call is TRBV28, the J call TRBJ2-3; D remains unclear. V lost 5 bases to trimming and J lost 1 base, with 16 bases between them. This CDR3 contains 16 residues. Looked up from germline, CDR1 is MDHEN and CDR2 is SYDVKM. The CDR3 DNA is TGTGCCAGCAGTCCCGCTCTACAGTTCGGCACAGATACGCAGTATTTT. Translating gives CASSPALQFGTDTQYF.

This clonotype occurred many times. The chain recombines TRBV20-1 with TRBJ1-2; unclear D gene. Germline CDR1 reads DFQATT; CDR2 reads SNEGSKA (reference sequence). There are 13 residues in the CDR3. V was clipped by 6 bases and J by 2 bases, with 13 bases between them. CDR3 sequence reads: CSAGKGGNYGYTF. In nucleotides, the CDR3 is TGCAGTGCCGGAAAGGGCGGCAACTATGGCTACACCTTC.

The chain is built from TRBV9 and TRBJ2-1; 8 nucleotides match TRBD2. CDR1 SGDLS and CDR2 YYNGEE come from the germline V gene. With 0 bases clipped from V and 2 bases from J, the junction kept 1 base outside the gene matches. This CDR3 is built from 15 residues. The chain's CDR3 is CASSVDGRAYNEQFF. CDR3 in DNA: TGTGCCAGCAGCGTAGACGGGAGGGCCTACAATGAGCAGTTCTTC.

At least ten counts were recorded for this clonotype. Here the CDR3 DNA reads TGTGCCAAACAAGGCGAGCAGTACTTC. It encodes CAKQGEQYF. This chain connects TRBV2 to TRBJ2-7, with no clear D. The CDR3 spans 9 residues. The V gene's germline CDR1 is SNHLY and CDR2 FYNNEI. V lost 10 bases and J lost 6, with 7 bases in between.

This clonotype was recorded many times. The J gene is TRBJ1-5, the V gene TRBV5-1; maybe TRBD1 (6 bases). Trimming took off 3 bases at V and 2 bases at J, with 12 bases between the two ends. The CDR3 has 15 amino acids. Germline V gene sequence: CDR1 SGHRS, CDR2 YFSETQ. In DNA, the CDR3 is TGCGCCAGCAGCTCCGGGGGCTTTGGCAATCAGCCCCAGCATTTT. This encodes CASSSGGFGNQPQHF.

In this sample, this clonotype turned up a few times. The chain recombines TRBV7-9 with TRBJ2-3; D remains unclear. The end of the DNA is better explained by TRBJ2-5, so the J call may be wrong. The germline CDR1 and CDR2 sequences are SEHNR and FQNEAQ (reference sequence). The CDR3 has 10 amino acids. The CDR3 protein is CASARRTQYF. The CDR3 bases are TGTGCCAGCGCTCGGCGGACCCAGTACTTC.

Notes on this clonotype: One end of the junction varies from germline; a read error may be responsible. The chain is built from TRBV4-1 and TRBJ2-3; the D call may be TRBD1 or TRBD2 (6 bases each). This CDR3 has 16 residues. Per the germline V gene, CDR1 is MGHRA and CDR2 is YSYEKL. CDR3 DNA: TGTGCCAGCAGCCAAGGCGTGAGGGGGGTGGGTGATACGCAGTATTTT. Translated, it gives CASSQGVRGVGDTQYF.